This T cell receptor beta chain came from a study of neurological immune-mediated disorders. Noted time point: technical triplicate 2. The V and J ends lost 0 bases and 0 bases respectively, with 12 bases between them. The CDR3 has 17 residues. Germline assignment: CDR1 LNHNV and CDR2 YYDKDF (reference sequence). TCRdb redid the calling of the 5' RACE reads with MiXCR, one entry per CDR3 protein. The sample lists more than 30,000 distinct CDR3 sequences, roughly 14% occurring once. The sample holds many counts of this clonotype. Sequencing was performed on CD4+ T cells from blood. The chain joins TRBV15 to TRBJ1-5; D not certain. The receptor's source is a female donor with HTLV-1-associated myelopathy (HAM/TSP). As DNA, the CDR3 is TGTGCCACCAGCAGAGATGGGCAGTGGAATAGCAATCAGCCCCAGCATTTT. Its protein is CATSRDGQWNSNQPQHF.